This T cell receptor (beta chain) was observed in a study of T-cell memory formation after mild COVID-19. Study-level points and caveats: CD4+ clones that contracted lay mainly in CM and EM; CD8+ ones lay in EMRA.

After removal of 4 bases from V and 7 bases from J, the junction contained 12 bases not matched to a gene. CDR1 and CDR2 (germline): SGHRS, YFSETQ. The CDR3 covers 16 residues. Notes on this clonotype: Its antigen remains unidentified.

TCRdb re-called the 5' RACE reads through MiXCR, storing one row per CDR3 protein. The sample lists 150,000 to 200,000 distinct CDR3 sequences, 9.5% to 13% occurring once. This clonotype was sampled from a man aged 18 to 29 who had mild COVID-19 (a few samples of this study predate the infection). Cell type and time point are not known. The gene calls are TRBV5-1 and TRBJ2-1; 9 nucleotides agree with TRBD2. The sample was PBMCs or a T cell subset sorted from them (not recorded which). The CDR3 region is CASSVSTSGFKNEQFF. As DNA, the CDR3 is TGCGCCAGCAGCGTGTCCACTAGCGGGTTTAAGAATGAGCAGTTCTTC.